These 20 T cell receptor beta chains came from one sample sequenced in a study of T cell repertoires in cytomegalovirus infection. TCRdb fed the reads into MiXCR, producing one record per CDR3 protein. The table includes approximately 250,000 distinct CDR3 sequences, over 8% detected once. Source material: PBMCs. All receptors derive from a human donor in good health (CMV status not recorded). Some clones in this sample may be carry-over from other donors' samples.

This clonotype turned up a few times. The chain uses TRBV18 and TRBJ1-2, with D hard to call. The V and J ends lost 3 bases and 0 bases respectively, with 8 bases between them. This CDR3 is 14 amino acids long. Germline V gives CDR1 KGHSH, CDR2 LQKENI. CDR3: CASSPQAANYGYTF. Here the CDR3 DNA reads TGTGCCAGCTCACCCCAAGCAGCTAACTATGGCTACACCTTC.

This clonotype was recorded at least ten times. This chain links TRBV7-2 with TRBJ1-4; no definite D call. Germline CDR1 and CDR2: SGHTA and FQGNSA. The V gene lost 1 base and the J gene lost 10 bases, with 16 bases spanning the gap. This CDR3 has 15 residues. CDR3 residues: CASSLVVSGGGKLFF. CDR3 sequence (DNA): TGTGCCAGCAGCTTAGTAGTATCCGGAGGCGGAAAACTGTTTTTT. The entire variable domain, with the rest obtained from reference TRBV7-2 and TRBJ1-4, is as follows: GAGVSQSPSNKVTEKGKDVELRCDPISGHTALYWYRQSLGQGLEFLIYFQGNSAPDKSGLPSDRFSAERTGGSVSTLTIQRTQQEDSAVYLCASSLVVSGGGKLFFGSGTQLSVL.

This clonotype came up many times. The chain uses TRBV7-2 and TRBJ2-3, with D possibly being TRBD2 (6 bases). Germline V gene sequence: CDR1 SGHTA, CDR2 FQGNSA. This CDR3 spans 14 amino acids. Trimming left V 6 bases short and J 2 bases short, with 12 bases between. CDR3 protein: CASSIRDFTDTQYF. CDR3 coding DNA: TGTGCCAGCAGTATCCGGGACTTCACAGATACGCAGTATTTT. Together with reference TRBV7-2 and TRBJ2-3, the CDR3 gives the full variable domain: GAGVSQSPSNKVTEKGKDVELRCDPISGHTALYWYRQSLGQGLEFLIYFQGNSAPDKSGLPSDRFSAERTGGSVSTLTIQRTQQEDSAVYLCASSIRDFTDTQYFGPGTRLTVL.

The gene calls are TRBV12-3 or TRBV12-4 and TRBJ1-5, with a possible D match to TRBD1 (6 bases). The CDR3 loop spans 15 amino acids. The V gene lost 4 bases and the J gene lost 3 bases, with 13 bases spanning the gap. Written as DNA, the CDR3 is TGTGCCAGCAGTTCCGGGACAACTAACAATCAGCCCCAGCATTTT. Translated, it gives CASSSGTTNNQPQHF.

This clonotype was counted many times. The chain links TRBV7-2 to TRBJ1-1, with D maybe TRBD1 (6 bases). From germline, CDR1 is SGHTA and CDR2 FQGNSA. The CDR3 runs to 16 residues. V was trimmed by 3 bases and J by 1 base, leaving 15 bases between them. CDR3 nucleotide sequence: TGTGCCAGCAGCTTTACAGGGCCCGGAAGGAACACTGAAGCTTTCTTT. Translation gives CASSFTGPGRNTEAFF.

The J gene is TRBJ1-1, the V gene TRBV19; 12 bases fit TRBD1. CDR3 size: 17 residues. The junction had 9 bases not matched to a gene; V was cut back by 3 bases and J by 4 bases. The germline CDR1 and CDR2 sequences are LNHDA and SQIVND (reference sequence). The CDR3 loop reads CASSMGWGTGGGTEAFF. The CDR3 coding sequence is TGTGCCAGTAGTATGGGTTGGGGGACAGGGGGCGGCACTGAAGCTTTCTTT.

This clonotype was seen a handful of times. The chain employs TRBV7-2 and TRBJ2-1; TRBD2 matches 14 bases. The CDR3 has 19 residues. V was pared by 5 bases and J by 10 bases, with 19 bases of the junction left unmatched. Germline lookup yields CDR1 SGHTA and CDR2 FQGNSA. Written as DNA, the CDR3 is TGTGCCAGCAGCCCACTACTCCGCCGGACTAGCGGGAGGTTGGCAGAGCAGTTCTTC. The encoded protein is CASSPLLRRTSGRLAEQFF.

This clonotype was seen ten or more times. CDR3 sequence: CASSLSASTDTQYF. In DNA form, the CDR3 reads TGTGCCAGCAGCTTATCAGCGTCCACAGATACGCAGTATTTT. The genes are TRBV7-9 and TRBJ2-3; D is undetermined. CDR3 size: 14 residues. The V gene's germline CDR1 is SEHNR and CDR2 FQNEAQ (reference sequence). Trimming removed 2 bases from V and 2 bases from J, with 8 bases in between. Looking up the rest from reference TRBV7-9 and TRBJ2-3 gives the full variable domain: DTGVSQNPRHKITKRGQNVTFRCDPISEHNRLYWYRQTLGQGPEFLTYFQNEAQLEKSRLLSDRFSAERPKGSFSTLEIQRTEQGDSAMYLCASSLSASTDTQYFGPGTRLTVL.

The CDR3 loop reads CASSIFPGTGNTEAFF. CDR3 DNA sequence: TGTGCCAGTAGTATCTTTCCCGGGACAGGGAACACTGAAGCTTTCTTT. V usage is TRBV19 and J usage is TRBJ1-1, with 8 bases fitting TRBD1. This CDR3 is built from 16 residues. Looked up from germline, CDR1 is LNHDA and CDR2 is SQIVND (reference sequence). Trimming took 3 bases from V and 1 from J; bases not matched to a gene: 7.

This clonotype occurred many times. CDR3 sequence: CASTAGGWTEAFF. CDR3 coding DNA: TGTGCCAGCACAGCAGGGGGCTGGACTGAAGCTTTCTTT. The chain is built from TRBV12-3 or TRBV12-4 and TRBJ1-1, with TRBD1 matching over 8 bases. V lost 7 bases, J lost 5 bases, and 6 bases stayed unmatched. The CDR3 totals 13 residues.

With respect to this clonotype: This sequence may be a read error, since a much larger clone differs from it by one base. V is TRBV5-1 and J is TRBJ2-1; D may be TRBD2 (6 bases). Germline V gene data show CDR1 as SGHRS and CDR2 as YFSETQ. V lost 4 bases, J lost 0 bases, and 14 bases lay in between. This CDR3 is built from 16 residues. The CDR3 coding sequence is TGCGCCAGCAGCATAGGAGGGCGGTACTCCTACAATGAGCAGTTCTTC. Amino acids: CASSIGGRYSYNEQFF.

This clonotype has ten or more counts. V gene TRBV7-2 combines with J gene TRBJ1-3; 7 bases are shared with TRBD1. Trimming took 4 bases from V and 4 from J; bases not matched to a gene: 10. From germline, CDR1 is SGHTA and CDR2 FQGNSA. There are 16 residues in the CDR3. The CDR3 loop is CASSSGQANLGNTIYF. DNA for the CDR3: TGTGCCAGCAGCTCTGGACAGGCCAATCTAGGAAACACCATATATTTT. Filled out from reference TRBV7-2 and TRBJ1-3, the complete variable domain reads GAGVSQSPSNKVTEKGKDVELRCDPISGHTALYWYRQSLGQGLEFLIYFQGNSAPDKSGLPSDRFSAERTGGSVSTLTIQRTQQEDSAVYLCASSSGQANLGNTIYFGEGSWLTVV.

In this sample, this clonotype turned up a few times. V usage is TRBV5-6 and J usage is TRBJ1-2, with 7 bases that match TRBD1. V was clipped by 4 bases and J by 0 bases; unmatched bases: 15. Germline CDR1 and CDR2: SGHDT and YYEEEE. The CDR3 covers 18 residues. The DNA for the CDR3 is TGTGCCAGCAGCCATCCCTCGGACAGGCGGACGGCTAACTATGGCTACACCTTC. Its translation is CASSHPSDRRTANYGYTF.

This clonotype was seen ten or more times. The J gene is TRBJ2-7, the V gene TRBV20-1, with TRBD2 matching over 9 bases. CDR1 is DFQATT and CDR2 is SNEGSKA in the germline V gene (reference sequence). Trimming took 0 bases from V and 4 from J; bases not matched to a gene: 4. CDR3 length: 14 residues. The CDR3 DNA reads as TGCAGTGCTAGAGATCCGCGGGAGGGTTACGAGCAGTACTTC. Translating gives CSARDPREGYEQYF.

The chain links TRBV6-2 or TRBV6-3 to TRBJ1-1; 7 bases align to TRBD1. The V and J ends lost 0 bases and 0 bases, in that order; junction bases with no gene match: 4. Germline CDR1 is MNHEY and CDR2 is SVGEGT. The CDR3 is 16 amino acids. CDR3 sequence reads: CASSYSSGTVNTEAFF. The CDR3 bases are TGTGCCAGCAGTTACTCCTCCGGGACAGTGAACACTGAAGCTTTCTTT.

The chain has TRBV5-1 and TRBJ2-7, with a tentative D call TRBD1 (5 bases). Germline CDR1 is SGHRS and CDR2 is YFSETQ. Between the trimmed V and J ends, which lost 6 bases and 3 bases, there was a span of 19 bases. The CDR3 is 15 residues long. The CDR3 nucleotides are TGCGCCAGCACCATCGATGTGGGGCAACGCTACGAGCAGTACTTC. The encoded protein is CASTIDVGQRYEQYF.

This clonotype was recorded at least ten times. In DNA, the CDR3 is TGCAGTGCTAGCCTTCCGGGGCAGGGGACCTACGAGCAGTACTTC. Translated, it gives CSASLPGQGTYEQYF. This chain uses TRBV20-1 with TRBJ2-7; TRBD1 is a possible D gene (6 bases). This CDR3 region has 15 residues. The V gene's germline CDR1 is DFQATT and CDR2 SNEGSKA (reference sequence). The V end was cut by 3 bases, the J end by 2 bases, with 17 bases between.

This clonotype was seen at least ten times. The CDR3 coding sequence is TGTGCCAGCAGTTTACAGGGGGTAAATTCACCCCTCCACTTT. Translating it yields CASSLQGVNSPLHF. V usage is TRBV12-3 or TRBV12-4 and J usage is TRBJ1-6; 7 bases map to TRBD1. The CDR3 has 14 amino acids. The ends lost 2 bases at V and 7 bases at J; junction bases unmatched: 2.

This clonotype was counted many times. The rearrangement links TRBV7-8 to TRBJ1-5; no clear D gene. The ends were cut back, 5 bases at V and 2 bases at J, with 16 bases in the middle. This CDR3 spans 16 amino acids. CDR1 and CDR2 (germline): SGHVS, FQNEAQ. The CDR3 loop is CASSTETAGGNQPQHF. The CDR3 DNA is TGTGCCAGCAGCACAGAAACCGCCGGCGGCAATCAGCCCCAGCATTTT.

This clonotype was picked up many times. This chain joins TRBV7-2 and TRBJ2-1, with D tentatively TRBD2 (6 bases). The CDR3 spans 15 residues. Germline V lookup: CDR1 SGHTA, CDR2 FQGNSA. V was cut by 4 bases and J by 4 bases, with 14 bases left in between. CDR3 nucleotide sequence: TGTGCCAGCAGCTACAGCGGCAGCGGGTACAATGAGCAGTTCTTC. This translates into CASSYSGSGYNEQFF.